The source of this T cell receptor (beta chain) is a study of T cells in Graves' hyperthyroidism and ophthalmopathy. This clonotype turned up a few times. RNA transcripts were the template for amplifying TCR beta CDR3 regions. A set of HTBI primers served as the primers for a first-round RT-PCR of the TCR CDR3. TCRdb re-analysed the multiplex PCR reads in MiXCR, keeping a single row per CDR3 protein. The sample includes hundreds of thousands of distinct CDR3 sequences, roughly a sixth of them seen just once. Exclusion followed for patients with uncontrolled infection, other autoimmune disease, pregnancy or lactation. Thyroid ultrasound and orbital computed tomography, with clinical symptoms and serum thyroxine and TRAb, informed diagnoses. There are 16 residues in the CDR3. Germline CDR1 reads SGDLS; CDR2 reads YYNGEE. V was cut by 3 bases and J by 7 bases, with 20 bases left in between.

This clonotype was obtained from a woman in her fifties or sixties with Graves' hyperthyroidism that later progressed to Graves' ophthalmopathy. The specimen sequenced was blood. The V gene is TRBV9, the J gene TRBJ2-1; the D call may be TRBD1 or TRBD2 (5 bases each). CDR3 bases: TGTGCCAGCAGCGCCAGGGACGTAATTTCGGGGAATGAGCAGTTCTTC. It encodes CASSARDVISGNEQFF. Based on the CDR3 plus reference TRBV9 and TRBJ2-1, the full variable domain is DSGVTQTPKHLITATGQRVTLRCSPRSGDLSVYWYQQSLDQGLQFLIQYYNGEERAKGNILERFSAQQFPDLHSELNLSSLELGDSALYFCASSARDVISGNEQFFGPGTRLTVL.